One T cell receptor (beta chain) is described in this entry. These data come from a study of blood T cell repertoires in COVID-19. Background on the study: Donors in the United States, Italy and Spain gave samples during acute or convalescent COVID-19. The cDNA or gDNA used as material had been derived from T cells, B-cell-depleted T cells, or PBMCs.

How the authors handled the data: How many nucleated cells were present was estimated from reference gene primer amplification. Only in-frame clones appear in the TCRdb table, and some are missing; sequencing was by immunoSEQ multiplex PCR. V and J calls and clone size come straight from that table; D and trimming were deduced from the DNA. Of about 120,000 clones listed, about 85% were seen once; the top ten hold approximately 10%. The germline CDR1 and CDR2 sequences are LNHDA and SQIVND (reference sequence). This CDR3 is 15 amino acids long. Trimming pared 5 bases from V and 4 bases from J, leaving 18 bases between.

The specimen was peripheral blood. The origin of this receptor is an elderly man with acute or convalescent COVID-19. This sequence joins TRBV19 and TRBJ2-7; perhaps TRBD1 as D (6 bases). CDR3 DNA sequence: TGTGCCAGTAGTTCGACCGGGCAGGGGAATTACGAGCAGTACTTC. Protein product: CASSSTGQGNYEQYF.